These 8 T cell receptor beta chains came from one sample sequenced in a study of OX40 agonist ivuxolimab in advanced cancers. This table comes from immunoSEQ multiplex PCR, and its TCRdb copy is limited to in-frame clones, with some not included. The sample carries 100,000 to 130,000 clones, approximately 89% recorded once. The specimen was CD4+ or CD8+ T cells sorted from blood, collected in a trial of the OX40 agonist ivuxolimab. All receptors come from an adult with an advanced solid tumor such as melanoma, head and neck, liver or kidney cancer.

The chain recombines TRBV19 with TRBJ2-7; 9 nucleotides line up with TRBD1. Germline V lookup: CDR1 LNHDA, CDR2 SQIVND (reference sequence). Losses at the gene ends were 5 bases for V and 6 bases for J; bases not matched to a gene: 5. This CDR3 spans 13 amino acids. CDR3 loop: CASSPGTGFEQYF. For the CDR3, the DNA is TGTGCCAGTAGTCCCGGGACAGGGTTCGAGCAGTACTTC. Drawing the rest from reference TRBV19 and TRBJ2-7, the complete variable domain is DGGITQSPKYLFRKEGQNVTLSCEQNLNHDAMYWYRQDPGQGLRLIYYSQIVNDFQKGDIAEGYSVSREKKESFPLTVTSAQKNPTAFYLCASSPGTGFEQYFGPGTRLTVT.

The chain couples TRBV10-2 to TRBJ2-5; TRBD2 might be the D (5 bases). Germline values: CDR1 WSHSY, CDR2 SAAADI. V was trimmed by 6 bases and J by 4 bases, leaving 15 bases between them. The CDR3 length is 14 residues. The CDR3 nucleotides read TGCGCCAGCAGGGACTCAGGCCGGATAGAGACCCAGTACTTC. This sequence encodes CASRDSGRIETQYF.

This clone was recorded only once. The chain recombines TRBV14 with TRBJ2-2; D call uncertain. This CDR3 is 15 amino acids long. Trimming cost V 1 base and J 1 base, with 7 bases left between them. In germline, CDR1 is SGHDN, CDR2 FVKESK. CDR3 loop: CASSQGTGNTGELFF. Written as DNA, the CDR3 is TGTGCCAGCAGCCAAGGGACGGGGAACACCGGGGAGCTGTTTTTT.

The CDR3 region is CASSLGRQGREKLFF. CDR3 DNA: TGTGCCAGCAGCTTGGGCCGGCAGGGGCGGGAAAAACTGTTTTTT. The rearrangement links TRBV5-8 to TRBJ1-4; weak D call: TRBD1 (6 bases). Trimming removed 0 bases from V and 8 bases from J, with 14 bases in between. The CDR3 spans 15 residues. CDR1 SGHTS and CDR2 YDEGEE come from the germline V gene.

The chain couples TRBV5-1 to TRBJ2-7; 9 positions match TRBD2. J gave up 6 bases and V 0 bases, and 10 bases lay outside the gene matches. CDR1 and CDR2 from the germline V gene are SGHRS and YFSETQ. CDR3 length equals 16 residues. The CDR3 region has the DNA TGCGCCAGCAGCTTGGTGGGCGCGGGAGGGGGAGGCGAGCAGTACTTC. The encoded protein is CASSLVGAGGGGEQYF. The whole variable domain, filled in from reference TRBV5-1 and TRBJ2-7, reads KAGVTQTPRYLIKTRGQQVTLSCSPISGHRSVSWYQQTPGQGLQFLFEYFSETQRNKGNFPGRFSGRQFSNSRSEMNVSTLELGDSALYLCASSLVGAGGGGEQYFGPGTRLTVT.

CDR3 nucleotide sequence: TGTGCCAGCAGCTTAGGTAGAAGAGATACGCAGTATTTT. It is translated as CASSLGRRDTQYF. J is TRBJ2-3 and V is TRBV13, with no clear D. The CDR3 consists of 13 residues. Between the trimmed V and J ends, which lost 0 bases and 5 bases, there was a span of 6 bases. Per germline, CDR1 PRHDT and CDR2 FYEKMQ (reference sequence).

The chain links TRBV2 to TRBJ1-5, with D perhaps matching TRBD1 (5 bases). Trimming pared 8 bases from V and 0 bases from J, leaving 20 bases between. This CDR3 is 17 amino acids long. Per the germline V gene, CDR1 is SNHLY and CDR2 is FYNNEI. CDR3 sequence (DNA): TGTGCCAGCTCATCCGGGGGACCGTCCTATAGCAATCAGCCCCAGCATTTT. This sequence encodes CASSSGGPSYSNQPQHF.

This clone was recorded once. The chain couples TRBV15 to TRBJ1-1; TRBD1 matches 10 bases. With V trimmed by 8 bases and J by 11 bases, 11 bases remained unmatched. CDR3 length: 13 residues. The V gene's germline CDR1 is LNHNV and CDR2 YYDKDF (reference sequence). For the CDR3, the DNA is TGTGCCACCGAGAGGACAGGGGGACCTCGTGCTTTCTTT. It yields the protein CATERTGGPRAFF.